One and the same sample provided the 10 T cell receptor beta chains below, sequenced in a study of blood T cell repertoires in COVID-19. Only in-frame clones appear in the TCRdb table, and some are missing; sequencing was by immunoSEQ multiplex PCR. The sample has 55,000 to 75,000 clones; 88% are singletons. The sample consisted of peripheral blood. These receptors all stem from a man between 45 and 60 years old with active COVID-19.

The chain combines TRBV29-1 with TRBJ2-3, with TRBD1 matching over 11 bases. CDR1 is SQVTM and CDR2 is ANQGSEA in the germline V gene. J was trimmed by 8 bases and V by 3 bases; bases with no gene match: 16. CDR3 length: 17 amino acids. In DNA, the CDR3 is TGCAGCGTTGACCTCCTGGACAGGGGGCGGTCCATAGCTACGCAGTATTTT. Amino acids: CSVDLLDRGRSIATQYF.

The V call is TRBV5-8, the J call TRBJ1-2; 9 positions agree with TRBD1. CDR1 SGHTS and CDR2 YDEGEE come from the germline V gene. V lost 1 base, J lost 7 bases, and 11 bases stayed unmatched. The CDR3 is 16 residues long. The CDR3 loop is CASSLRTFDRGVGYTF. CDR3 coding DNA: TGTGCCAGCAGCTTGCGGACTTTCGACAGGGGGGTTGGCTACACCTTC.

The chain recombines TRBV3-1 (or the pseudogene TRBV3-2) with TRBJ2-1; D remains unclear. Germline assignment: CDR1 LGHDT and CDR2 YNNKEL (reference sequence). The ends were cut back, 5 bases at V and 6 bases at J, with 11 bases in the middle. CDR3 length: 13 residues. The CDR3, as DNA: TGTGCCAGCAGCGAGTCGACGGGCAATGAGCAGTTCTTC. Translated: CASSESTGNEQFF.

The V call is TRBV5-6, the J call TRBJ1-2, with D possibly being TRBD1 (6 bases). Trimming took off 2 bases at V and 3 bases at J, with 17 bases between the two ends. The CDR3 is 16 residues long. Per germline, CDR1 SGHDT and CDR2 YYEEEE. CDR3 in DNA: TGTGCCAGCAGCTTAGGTGGCCCTGGACAGTACTATGGCTACACCTTC. Its protein is CASSLGGPGQYYGYTF.

This chain uses TRBV29-1 with TRBJ1-2; D unresolved. This CDR3 has 11 residues. CDR1 is SQVTM, CDR2 ANQGSEA, per germline. V was pared by 5 bases and J by 2 bases, with 6 bases between. CDR3 bases: TGCAGCGTTCAGGAAAACTATGGCTACACCTTC. This gives the protein CSVQENYGYTF.

The chain has TRBV25-1 and TRBJ1-2; TRBD1 matches 8 bases. V dropped 9 bases and J dropped 8; count of bases not matched to a gene: 8. Per the germline V gene, CDR1 is MGHDK and CDR2 is SYGVNS. This CDR3 has 12 amino acids. The CDR3 loop reads CASTGGSLGYTF. CDR3 DNA sequence: TGTGCCAGTACAGGGGGTAGTTTGGGCTACACCTTC.

V gene TRBV19 combines with J gene TRBJ2-3, with TRBD1 as a possible D gene (7 bases). The V and J ends lost 9 bases and 4 bases respectively, with 17 bases between them. Germline V gives CDR1 LNHDA, CDR2 SQIVND (reference sequence). The length of the CDR3 is 14 residues. The CDR3 coding sequence is TGTGCCAGCAATCGGAGGGGGCAGGCAGATACGCAGTATTTT. Its translation is CASNRRGQADTQYF.

The chain links TRBV27 to TRBJ1-1, with 9 bases that match TRBD1. This CDR3 is built from 14 residues. Trimming cost V 6 bases and J 7 bases; bases outside gene matches: 9. From germline, CDR1 is MNHEY and CDR2 SMNVEV (reference sequence). The CDR3 DNA follows: TGTGCCAGCAGGTATCGACAGGGGGGGAATGAAGCTTTCTTT. It encodes CASRYRQGGNEAFF.

V is TRBV5-6 and J is TRBJ2-1; a possible D gene is TRBD2 (6 bases). CDR3 size: 12 residues. Between the trimmed V and J ends, which lost 4 bases and 6 bases, there was a span of 8 bases. Germline CDR1 reads SGHDT; CDR2 reads YYEEEE. This CDR3 is CASSRRVNEQFF. The CDR3 DNA sequence: TGTGCCAGCAGCCGGAGGGTCAATGAGCAGTTCTTC.

The chain employs TRBV7-2 and TRBJ2-7, with TRBD1 as a possible D gene (6 bases). The CDR3 has 14 residues. V was shortened by 5 bases and J by 0 bases, with 11 bases between the two germline ends. Germline CDR1 reads SGHTA; CDR2 reads FQGNSA. DNA for the CDR3: TGTGCCAGCAGCCGCGACAGGTTCTCCTACGAGCAGTACTTC. Encoded protein: CASSRDRFSYEQYF.